This TCR beta chain was sequenced for a study of blood T cell repertoires in COVID-19 (dated by TCRdb to the early 2020s). About the study as a whole: Collaborator samples came from the United States, Italy and Spain and covered acute and convalescent phases of COVID-19. Where HLA class I and class II types were available, the types were taken from metadata supplied by the sample provider, not from assay-based typing. The dataset comprised deeply sampled blood TCRbeta repertoires from subjects exposed to, actively infected with, or recovered from COVID-19. The prospective study material was composed of cDNA or gDNA derived from T cells, B-cell-depleted T cells, or PBMCs. Samples were obtained from the ongoing ImmuneRACE study (first 160 participants) and from over 1,000 subjects provided by 6 global collaborators. Sample metadata almost always included a de-identified subject ID, COVID-19 status, age in years and sex. The repertoires were released in a freely available public database intended as a resource for research on the immune response to SARS-CoV-2.

The collaborating institutions used their own protocols to collect whole blood in K2EDTA tubes. For TCRbeta analysis, collaborators shipped samples as frozen whole blood, isolated PBMCs, or DNA extracted from either of those sample types. V is cut back by 3 bases and J by 4 bases, with 2 bases in the junction unmatched. The CDR3 contains 14 residues, cysteine and phenylalanine counted. The kept DNA is CDR3 alone, 42 bases in frame from the first base. Reading the germline V gene gives CDR1 LGHNA and CDR2 YSLEER. Overall study outcomes, separate from this receptor: Clinical and demographic metadata were provided uncurated, with the amount varying by source and participant.

With regard to this clone: The antigen it binds to is not known. It has no much larger one-base neighbor in the sample; base qualities were not kept.

TCRbeta CDR3 regions were amplified from genomic DNA using the immunoSEQ Assay, a bias-controlled multiplex PCR. The paper's processing steps were these. Nucleated cell counts per sample were estimated from amplification of reference gene primers within the assay. Sequence reads were collapsed and filtered to measure the absolute abundance of every unique TCRbeta CDR3 rearrangement. Productive Simpson clonality was computed per sample as the square root of Simpson's diversity index over productive rearrangements. Imported from immuneACCESS, the table was reduced by TCRdb to in-frame sequences with V and J called. These copies leave out some clones; in studies compared against another copy, an unresolved V gene accounts for under half, and the cause of the remainder is not known. V and J calls and clone size are given by that table; D and trimming were obtained from the DNA. The sample table holds some 100,000 clones, of which more than 75% were seen once. The ten top clones hold 9.5% to 15% of the sample.

The sequence was obtained from a human donor in a cohort sampled during active COVID-19. Recombination linked TRBV4-3 to TRBJ2-3, with 9 bases aligning to TRBD2. The sample comprised peripheral blood. This receptor carries the CDR3 CASSQSGGPDTQYF. The nucleotides are TGCGCCAGCAGCCAGAGCGGGGGGCCAGATACGCAGTATTTT.